The clone carrying this T cell receptor (beta chain) was recorded a few times. Germline V lookup: CDR1 SGHTA, CDR2 FQGNSA. CDR3 length: 16 amino acids. V lost 5 bases to trimming and J lost 3 bases; unmatched junction nucleotides: 8. The authors ran a second PCR of 7 to 11 cycles using a sample-barcoded 5' primer and a J-beta primer mix. TCRdb processed the 5' RACE reads anew with MiXCR; each CDR3 protein has one entry. The sample contains 1.4 million or so distinct CDR3 sequences, under 55% of which appear only once. This sample was taken from a study of blood T cells in healthy people across ages. The origin of this receptor is a woman between 18 and 29 years old in good health. Sequencing was done on a sample of blood. The genes are TRBV7-2 and TRBJ1-5, with TRBD1 matching 9 bases. CDR3: CASSARDRAFNQPQHF. CDR3 nucleotide sequence: TGTGCCAGCAGCGCAAGGGACAGGGCGTTCAATCAGCCCCAGCATTTT. Filled out from reference TRBV7-2 and TRBJ1-5, the complete variable domain reads GAGVSQSPSNKVTEKGKDVELRCDPISGHTALYWYRQSLGQGLEFLIYFQGNSAPDKSGLPSDRFSAERTGGSVSTLTIQRTQQEDSAVYLCASSARDRAFNQPQHFGDGTRLSIL.